Described below is a single T cell receptor beta chain sequence and its context. The sample is drawn from a study of T cells of healthy individuals. Using its own MiXCR run on the 5' RACE reads, TCRdb lists one record per CDR3 protein. The sample shows fewer than 70,000 distinct CDR3 sequences, 14% to 15% of them seen only once. The CDR3 is 16 amino acids. The TCR originated in a human donor in good health. V usage is TRBV21-1 and J usage is TRBJ1-2; the table calls TRBD1, which could not be checked here. TRBV21-1 is termed a pseudogene. CDR3 DNA sequence: TGTGCCAGCAGCAACTTAACAGGGCCTAAAGGCTATGGCTACACCTTC. This encodes CASSNLTGPKGYGYTF.